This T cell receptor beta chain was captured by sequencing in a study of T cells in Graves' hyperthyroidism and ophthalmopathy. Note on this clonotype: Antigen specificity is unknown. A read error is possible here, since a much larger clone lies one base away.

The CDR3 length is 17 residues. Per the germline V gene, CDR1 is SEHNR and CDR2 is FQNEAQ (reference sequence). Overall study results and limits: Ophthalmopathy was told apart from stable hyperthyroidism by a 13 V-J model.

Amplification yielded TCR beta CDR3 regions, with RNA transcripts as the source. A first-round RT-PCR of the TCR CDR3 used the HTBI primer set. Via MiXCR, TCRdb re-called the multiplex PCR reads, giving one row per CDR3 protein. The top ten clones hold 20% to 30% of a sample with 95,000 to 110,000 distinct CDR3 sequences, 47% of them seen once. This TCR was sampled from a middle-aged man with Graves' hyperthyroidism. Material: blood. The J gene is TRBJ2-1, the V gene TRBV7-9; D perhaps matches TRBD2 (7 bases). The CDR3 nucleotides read TGCGCCAGCAGCCAAGATCGGGGGGCAATCTCCTACAATGAGCAGCTCTTC. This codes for CASSQDRGAISYNEQLF. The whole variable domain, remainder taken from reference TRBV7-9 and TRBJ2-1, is DTGVSQNPRHKITKRGQNVTFRCDPISEHNRLYWYRQTLGQGPEFLTYFQNEAQLEKSRLLSDRFSAERPKGSFSTLEIQRTEQGDSAMYLCASSQDRGAISYNEQLFGPGTRLTVL.